The clone carrying this T cell receptor beta chain occurred a few times. The CDR3 loop spans 15 amino acids. V was clipped by 4 bases and J by 1 base; unmatched bases: 4. CDR1 is SGHTA and CDR2 is FQGTGA in the germline V gene. Here immunoSEQ multiplex PCR was the method, and the copy in TCRdb shows in-frame clones only, minus some. The sample yields tens of thousands of clones, 85% to 95% seen once. The data belong to a study of T cell changes during pregnancy in multiple sclerosis. This TCR was sampled from a female donor with multiple sclerosis, enrolled in a pregnancy study. The source was CD4+ T cells from peripheral blood mononuclear cells, collected in the third trimester of pregnancy. The chain employs TRBV7-3 and TRBJ1-1; 9 bases agree with TRBD1. The CDR3 loop reads CASSSRTGENTEAFF. The CDR3 nucleotides are TGTGCCAGCAGCTCCCGGACAGGGGAGAACACTGAAGCTTTCTTT.